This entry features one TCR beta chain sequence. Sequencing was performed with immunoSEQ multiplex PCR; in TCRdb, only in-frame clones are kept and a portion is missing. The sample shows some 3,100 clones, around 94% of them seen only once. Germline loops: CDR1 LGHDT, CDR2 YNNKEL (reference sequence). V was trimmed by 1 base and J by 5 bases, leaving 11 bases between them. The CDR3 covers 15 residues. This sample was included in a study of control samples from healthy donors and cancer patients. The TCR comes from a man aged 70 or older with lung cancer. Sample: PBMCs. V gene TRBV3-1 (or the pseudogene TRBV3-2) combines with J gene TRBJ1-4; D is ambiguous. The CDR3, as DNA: TGTGCCAGCAGCCAAGTAAGGACCCAAAATGAAAAACTGTTTTTT. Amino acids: CASSQVRTQNEKLFF.